The present entry profiles one T cell receptor beta chain with its context. Clones were sequenced by immunoSEQ multiplex PCR, and TCRdb holds only the in-frame ones, with some missing. The sample lists under 600,000 clones, roughly 95% occurring once. This sample was included in a study of shared clonotypes between healthy human individuals. V dropped 2 bases and J dropped 7 bases, with 14 bases sitting between them. CDR1 and CDR2 from the germline V gene are MGHDK and SYGVNS. This CDR3 has 15 residues. Material: naive CD4+ T cells sorted from blood. The sample's subset: CD45RA+ positively selected. The origin of this receptor is a woman aged 25 to 45 in good health. The chain uses TRBV25-1 and TRBJ2-2; D perhaps matches TRBD2 (6 bases). CDR3 coding DNA: TGTGCCAGCAGTGAAGGGGACTCTTGGGGCGGGGAGCTGTTTTTT. Translation gives CASSEGDSWGGELFF.